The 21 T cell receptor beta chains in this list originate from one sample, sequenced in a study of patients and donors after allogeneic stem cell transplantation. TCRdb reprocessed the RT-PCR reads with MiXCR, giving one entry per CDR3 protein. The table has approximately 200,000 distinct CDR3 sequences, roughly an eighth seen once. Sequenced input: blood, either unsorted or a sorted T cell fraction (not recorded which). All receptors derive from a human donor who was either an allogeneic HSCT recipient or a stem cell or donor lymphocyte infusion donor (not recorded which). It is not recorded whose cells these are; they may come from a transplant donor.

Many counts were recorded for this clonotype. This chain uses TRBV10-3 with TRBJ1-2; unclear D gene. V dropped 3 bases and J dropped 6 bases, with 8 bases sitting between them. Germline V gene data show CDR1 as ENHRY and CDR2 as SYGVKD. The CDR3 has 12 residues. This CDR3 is CAISEEQDGYTF. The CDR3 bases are TGTGCCATCAGTGAAGAGCAGGATGGCTACACCTTC.

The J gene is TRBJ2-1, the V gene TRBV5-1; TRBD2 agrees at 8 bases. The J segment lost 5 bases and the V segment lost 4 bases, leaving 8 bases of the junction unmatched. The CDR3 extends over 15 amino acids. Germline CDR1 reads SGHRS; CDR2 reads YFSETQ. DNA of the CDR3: TGCGCCAGCAGCCCGACTAGCGAGTATAACAATGAGCAGTTCTTC. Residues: CASSPTSEYNNEQFF. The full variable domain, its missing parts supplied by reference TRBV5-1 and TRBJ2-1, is KAGVTQTPRYLIKTRGQQVTLSCSPISGHRSVSWYQQTPGQGLQFLFEYFSETQRNKGNFPGRFSGRQFSNSRSEMNVSTLELGDSALYLCASSPTSEYNNEQFFGPGTRLTVL.

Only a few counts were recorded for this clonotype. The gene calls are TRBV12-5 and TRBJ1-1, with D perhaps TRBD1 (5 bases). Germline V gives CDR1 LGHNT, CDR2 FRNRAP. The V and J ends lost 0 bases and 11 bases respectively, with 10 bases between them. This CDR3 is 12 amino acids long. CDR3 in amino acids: CASGLVGTAAFF. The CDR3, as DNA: TGTGCTAGTGGTTTGGTGGGGACGGCGGCTTTCTTT.

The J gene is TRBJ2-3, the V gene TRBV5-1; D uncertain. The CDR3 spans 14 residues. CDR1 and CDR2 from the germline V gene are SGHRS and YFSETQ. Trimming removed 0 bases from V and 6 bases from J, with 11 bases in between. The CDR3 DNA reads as TGCGCCAGCAGCTTGGTCCGGGTTGGCGATACGCAGTATTTT. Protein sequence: CASSLVRVGDTQYF.

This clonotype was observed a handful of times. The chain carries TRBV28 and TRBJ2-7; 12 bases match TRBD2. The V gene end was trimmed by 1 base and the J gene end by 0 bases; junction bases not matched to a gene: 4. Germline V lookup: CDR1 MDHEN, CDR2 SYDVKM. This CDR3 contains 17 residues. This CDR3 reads CASSLSLAGGSSYEQYF. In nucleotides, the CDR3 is TGTGCCAGCAGTTTATCTCTAGCGGGAGGGTCCTCCTACGAGCAGTACTTC.

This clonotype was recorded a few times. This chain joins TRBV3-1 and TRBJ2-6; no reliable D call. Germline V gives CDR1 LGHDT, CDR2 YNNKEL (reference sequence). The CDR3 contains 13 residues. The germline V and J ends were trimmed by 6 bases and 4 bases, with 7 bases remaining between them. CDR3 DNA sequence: TGTGCCAGCAGAATGAGGGGGGCCAACGTCCTGACTTTC. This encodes CASRMRGANVLTF. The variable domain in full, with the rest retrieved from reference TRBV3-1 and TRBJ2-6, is DTAVSQTPKYLVTQMGNDKSIKCEQNLGHDTMYWYKQDSKKFLKIMFSYNNKELIINETVPNRFSPKSPDKAHLNLHINSLELGDSAVYFCASRMRGANVLTFGAGSRLTVL.

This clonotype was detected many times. This CDR3 reads CASSLLQGSEKLFF. Here the CDR3 DNA reads TGTGCCAGCAGCTTACTACAGGGGAGTGAAAAACTGTTTTTT. The chain has TRBV5-5 and TRBJ1-4; 7 nucleotides agree with TRBD1. CDR1 and CDR2 from the germline V gene are SGHKS and YYEKEE (reference sequence). The J segment lost 7 bases and the V segment lost 2 bases, leaving 5 bases of the junction unmatched. The CDR3 loop spans 14 amino acids.

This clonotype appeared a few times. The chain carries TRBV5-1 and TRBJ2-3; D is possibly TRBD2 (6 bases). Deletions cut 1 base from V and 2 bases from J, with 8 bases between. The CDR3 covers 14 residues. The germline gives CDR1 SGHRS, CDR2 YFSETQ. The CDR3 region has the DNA TGCGCCAGCAGCTTGTCGGGAGACACAGATACGCAGTATTTT. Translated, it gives CASSLSGDTDTQYF.

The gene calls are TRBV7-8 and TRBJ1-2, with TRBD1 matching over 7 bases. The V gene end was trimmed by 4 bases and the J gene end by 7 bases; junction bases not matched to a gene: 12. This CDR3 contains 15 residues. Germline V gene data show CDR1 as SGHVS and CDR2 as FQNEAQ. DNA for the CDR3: TGTGCCAGCAGCTCTGGGGGACCGACAGGGTCTGGCTACACCTTC. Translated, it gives CASSSGGPTGSGYTF. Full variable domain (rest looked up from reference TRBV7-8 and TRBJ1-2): GAGVSQSPRYKVAKRGQDVALRCDPISGHVSLFWYQQALGQGPEFLTYFQNEAQLDKSGLPSDRFFAERPEGSVSTLKIQRTQQEDSAVYLCASSSGGPTGSGYTFGSGTRLTVV.

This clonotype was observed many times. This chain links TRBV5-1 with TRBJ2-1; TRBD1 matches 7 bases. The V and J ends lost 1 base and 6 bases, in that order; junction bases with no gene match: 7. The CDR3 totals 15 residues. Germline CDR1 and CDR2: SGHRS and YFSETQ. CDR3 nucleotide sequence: TGCGCCAGCAGCTTGTCTGGACAGGCCTTCAATGAGCAGTTCTTC. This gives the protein CASSLSGQAFNEQFF.

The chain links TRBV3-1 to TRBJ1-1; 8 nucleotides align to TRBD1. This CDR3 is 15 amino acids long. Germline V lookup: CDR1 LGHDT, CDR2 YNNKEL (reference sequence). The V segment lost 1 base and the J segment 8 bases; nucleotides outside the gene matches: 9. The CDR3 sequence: CASSQGAAGTGEAFF. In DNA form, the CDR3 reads TGTGCCAGCAGCCAAGGGGCCGCCGGGACAGGCGAAGCTTTCTTT.

CDR3 in DNA: TGTGCCAGCAGCTCTCCCTTTTGGTATCTGGAGGGAGGCACAGATACGCAGTATTTT. Translating it yields CASSSPFWYLEGGTDTQYF. The V gene is TRBV11-2, the J gene TRBJ2-3, with a possible D match to TRBD2 (6 bases). The V and J ends lost 4 bases and 1 base respectively, with 24 bases between them. The CDR3 consists of 19 residues. Germline CDR1 and CDR2: SGHAT and FQNNGV.

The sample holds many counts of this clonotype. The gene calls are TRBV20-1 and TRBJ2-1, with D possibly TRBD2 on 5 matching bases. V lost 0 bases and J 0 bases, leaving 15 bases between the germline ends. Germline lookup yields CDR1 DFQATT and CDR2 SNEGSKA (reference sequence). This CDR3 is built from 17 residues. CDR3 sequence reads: CSARDFFGGGSYNEQFF. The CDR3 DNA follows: TGCAGTGCTAGAGATTTTTTTGGCGGAGGCTCCTACAATGAGCAGTTCTTC.

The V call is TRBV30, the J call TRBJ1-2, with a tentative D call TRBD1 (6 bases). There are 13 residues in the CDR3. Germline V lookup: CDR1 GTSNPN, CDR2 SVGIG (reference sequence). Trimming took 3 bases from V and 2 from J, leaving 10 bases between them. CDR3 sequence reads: CAWSKQGNYGYTF. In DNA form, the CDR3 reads TGTGCCTGGAGCAAACAGGGAAACTATGGCTACACCTTC.

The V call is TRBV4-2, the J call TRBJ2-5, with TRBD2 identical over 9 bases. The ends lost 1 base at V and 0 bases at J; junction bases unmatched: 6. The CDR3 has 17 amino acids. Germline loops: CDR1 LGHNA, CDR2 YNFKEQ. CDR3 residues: CASSQGASGAYQETQYF. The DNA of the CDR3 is TGTGCCAGCAGCCAAGGGGCTAGCGGGGCATACCAAGAGACCCAGTACTTC.

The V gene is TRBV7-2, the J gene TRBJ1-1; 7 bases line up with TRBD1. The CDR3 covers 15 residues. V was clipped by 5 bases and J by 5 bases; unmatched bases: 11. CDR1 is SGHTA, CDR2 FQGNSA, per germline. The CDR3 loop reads CASSADRVGGTEAFF. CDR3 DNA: TGTGCCAGCAGCGCAGACAGGGTAGGGGGGACTGAAGCTTTCTTT. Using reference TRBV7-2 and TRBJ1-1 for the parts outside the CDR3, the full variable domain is GAGVSQSPSNKVTEKGKDVELRCDPISGHTALYWYRQSLGQGLEFLIYFQGNSAPDKSGLPSDRFSAERTGGSVSTLTIQRTQQEDSAVYLCASSADRVGGTEAFFGQGTRLTVV.

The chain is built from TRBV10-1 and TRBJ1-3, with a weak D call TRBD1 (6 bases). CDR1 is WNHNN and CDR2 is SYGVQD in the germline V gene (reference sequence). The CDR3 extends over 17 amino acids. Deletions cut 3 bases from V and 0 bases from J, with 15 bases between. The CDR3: CASSEDRPKRSGNTIYF. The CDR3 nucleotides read TGCGCCAGCAGTGAAGACAGGCCGAAGCGCTCTGGAAACACCATATATTTT.

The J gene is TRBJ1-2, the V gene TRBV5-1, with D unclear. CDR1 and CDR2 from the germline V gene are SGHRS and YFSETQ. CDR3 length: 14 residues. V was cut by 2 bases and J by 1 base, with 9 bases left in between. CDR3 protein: CASSFNKDNYGYTF. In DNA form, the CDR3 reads TGCGCCAGCAGCTTCAACAAAGATAACTATGGCTACACCTTC.

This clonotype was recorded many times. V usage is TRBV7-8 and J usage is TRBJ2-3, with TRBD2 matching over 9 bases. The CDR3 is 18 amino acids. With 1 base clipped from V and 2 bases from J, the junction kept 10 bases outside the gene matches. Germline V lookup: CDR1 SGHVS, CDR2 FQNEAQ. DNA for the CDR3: TGTGCCAGCAGCTTAGTCGTCTGGGCTAGCGGGACCACAGATACGCAGTATTTT. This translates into CASSLVVWASGTTDTQYF.

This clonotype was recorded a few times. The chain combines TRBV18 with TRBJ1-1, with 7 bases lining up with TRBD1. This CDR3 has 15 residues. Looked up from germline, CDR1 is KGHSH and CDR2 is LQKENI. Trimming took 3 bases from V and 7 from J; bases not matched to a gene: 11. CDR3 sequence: CASSPRQGVIGEAFF. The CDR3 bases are TGTGCCAGCTCACCGAGACAGGGAGTAATTGGTGAAGCTTTCTTT.

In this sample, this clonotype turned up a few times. CDR3 sequence (DNA): TGTGCCAGCAGTGTGGCGGTTCTAGCGGGAATGGGCGAGCAGTACTTC. As protein: CASSVAVLAGMGEQYF. This chain joins TRBV2 and TRBJ2-7; 9 bases match TRBD2. Germline CDR1 SNHLY, CDR2 FYNNEI. The trim removed 4 bases at V and 6 bases at J, leaving 13 bases unmatched. This CDR3 spans 16 amino acids. The whole variable domain, filled in from reference TRBV2 and TRBJ2-7, reads EPEVTQTPSHQVTQMGQEVILRCVPISNHLYFYWYRQILGQKVEFLVSFYNNEISEKSEIFDDQFSVERPDGSNFTLKIRSTKLEDSAMYFCASSVAVLAGMGEQYFGPGTRLTVT.